This T cell receptor beta chain was sequenced during a study of shared clonotypes between healthy human individuals (dated by TCRdb to the early 2020s). In terms of the full investigation: Two women and a few men aged 18 to 49 years were included in the cohort. Between about 0.85 and 8.9 billion PBMCs per donor were obtained by leukapheresis. To increase sequencing depth and limit assay-specific biases, different laboratories used diverse techniques to prepare libraries and sequence TCR repertoires. To estimate repertoire size and how much clonotype sharing occurs between individuals, the study deeply sequenced the blood TCR repertoires of several healthy adults. General conclusions and limits of the study: Because the study included only a small number of donors, the genetic and exposure-history diversity represented was limited. Pairwise subsampling indicated that sequencing depth was expected to affect the degree of clonotype sharing among donors. Sampling was restricted to blood, and TCR repertoires in tissue are likely to differ from TCR repertoires in blood.

Using the deep immunoSEQ assay, multiplex PCR amplified TCR CDR3 regions from genomic DNA. Genomic DNA extracted from each cell subset was distributed evenly over all wells of several immunoSEQ 96-well plates, and each plate served as one replicate. For unsorted PBMC, each replicate PCR was loaded with roughly 330 ng genomic DNA, equivalent to roughly 33,000 T cell genomes. Genomic DNA from unsorted PBMC was sequenced over ten immunoSEQ deep assay plates. Purified libraries were quantified with a Qubit 3.0 fluorometer, sized on a Bioanalyzer 2100, and re-quantified with the KAPA Library Quantification kit. A separate single-read 150-cycle Illumina NextSeq 550 flow cell was used to sequence each immunoSEQ 96-well plate. The authors' analysis ran thus. The immunoSEQ output contained only junctional sequences without quality scores, so filtering could not match that applied to full-length reads. To assign V/J genes and CDR3, sequences were annotated using PyIR, a Python wrapper for IgBLAST v1.9, with IMGT germline references. Any read was removed if the V/J assignment was weak (E-value above 1e-6), the CDR3 was missing, or the read contained stop codons, out-of-frame junctions, or ambiguous translated residues. V3J clonotypes were defined as sequences sharing the same inferred V gene, J gene, and CDR3 amino acid sequence. Percentage overlap between repertoires was computed as shared unique clonotypes divided by the size of the smaller repertoire. Three approaches were used to assess repertoire richness: RTK rarefaction, the Chao1 estimator, and Recon v2.1 estimates of unobserved clonotypes. This is the immuneACCESS table as TCRdb keeps it, with only in-frame sequences that have V and J called. A part of the clones is gone; compared with another copy, unresolved V genes explain less than half, and the rest is unexplained. Clone size and the V and J calls come from that table; the DNA yielded D and trimming. The sample table records about 600,000 clones; around 78% of these occur just once. The ten biggest clones cover about 12% of the sample.

As for this clone: Its antigen has not been determined. No base-level quality is on record; no much larger clone is a single base apart.

Donors were healthy HIV-negative adults with no recently reported acute infections or vaccinations. Only Caucasian adults living in Nashville, Tennessee, USA were represented among the donors. In the unsorted samples, 90 million or so PBMCs were counted, and genomic DNA was extracted using the QIAamp DNA Blood Mini kit. Blood was obtained by leukapheresis, after which PBMCs were separated by Ficoll-Histopaque density gradient centrifugation and cryopreserved in liquid nitrogen vapor phase. After removal of 2 bases from V and 5 bases from J, the junction retains 8 bases not matched to a gene. The CDR3, cysteine through phenylalanine, is 14 amino acids long. The retained sequence is limited to the CDR3, 42 bases, with the frame set at the first base. CDR1 is given as GTSNPN and CDR2 as SVGIG, both from the germline V gene (reference sequence).

This clonotype was obtained from a woman in her thirties or forties in good health. Some clones in this sample may be carry-over from other donors' samples. The sequenced sample was PBMCs. The receptor chain draws on TRBV30 and TRBJ2-5; 7 junctional bases match TRBD2. CDR3 reads: CAWSFGLEGETQYF. At the DNA level, the sequence is TGTGCCTGGAGTTTCGGACTAGAGGGGGAGACCCAGTACTTC.